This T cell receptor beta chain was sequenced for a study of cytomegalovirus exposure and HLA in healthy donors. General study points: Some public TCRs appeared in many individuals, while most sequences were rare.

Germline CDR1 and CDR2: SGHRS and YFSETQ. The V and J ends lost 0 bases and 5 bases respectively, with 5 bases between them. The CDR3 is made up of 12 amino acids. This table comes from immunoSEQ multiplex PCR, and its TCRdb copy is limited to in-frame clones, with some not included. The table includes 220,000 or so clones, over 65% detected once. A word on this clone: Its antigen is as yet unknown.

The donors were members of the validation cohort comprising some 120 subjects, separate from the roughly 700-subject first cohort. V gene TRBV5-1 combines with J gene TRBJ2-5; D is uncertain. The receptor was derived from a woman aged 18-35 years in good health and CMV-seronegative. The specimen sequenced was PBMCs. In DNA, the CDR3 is TGCGCCAGCAGCTTGGGTTGGGAGACCCAGTACTTC. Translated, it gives CASSLGWETQYF.